The 10 T cell receptor beta chains below were found in one sample sequenced in a study of T cell responses to AZD1222 COVID-19 vaccine. The table came from immunoSEQ multiplex PCR; TCRdb's copy has only in-frame clones and leaves some out. The data hold about 77,000 clones, with more than 85% observed a single time. The material was peripheral blood, obtained 28 days after the second AZD1222 dose. These receptors all come from an adult who received the AZD1222 COVID-19 vaccine.

The gene calls are TRBV4-2 and TRBJ2-1; 10 positions agree with TRBD2. The germline gives CDR1 LGHNA, CDR2 YNFKEQ. This CDR3 contains 15 residues. J was trimmed by 8 bases and V by 4 bases; bases with no gene match: 8. CDR3 bases: TGTGCCAGCAGCCTCCGTATAGCGGGAGGCTATGAGCAGTTCTTC. It yields the protein CASSLRIAGGYEQFF.

The chain uses TRBV28 and TRBJ1-1; D perhaps matches TRBD1 (5 bases). The CDR3 sequence is 13 residues long. Germline CDR1 reads MDHEN; CDR2 reads SYDVKM. The V end was cut by 5 bases, the J end by 1 base, with 8 bases between. The CDR3 coding sequence is TGTGCCAGCAGTAGGACATCGAACACTGAAGCTTTCTTT. It translates to CASSRTSNTEAFF.

The J gene is TRBJ1-1, the V gene TRBV29-1, with D unresolved. The germline V gene encodes CDR1 SQVTM and CDR2 ANQGSEA. With 5 bases removed from V and 6 bases from J, the gap between germline ends came to 19 bases. This CDR3 contains 14 residues. The CDR3 protein is CSVKKGGGSSEAFF. CDR3 nucleotide sequence: TGCAGCGTTAAGAAGGGAGGTGGGAGCTCTGAAGCTTTCTTT.

This clone has just a few counts. The V gene is TRBV13, the J gene TRBJ2-7; D possibly corresponds to TRBD1 (5 bases). CDR3 length equals 14 residues. Germline V gene sequence: CDR1 PRHDT, CDR2 FYEKMQ (reference sequence). The V gene lost 4 bases and the J gene lost 0 bases, with 10 bases spanning the gap. CDR3 residues: CASSSQGFSYEQYF. Written as DNA, the CDR3 is TGTGCCAGCAGCTCTCAGGGTTTCTCCTACGAGCAGTACTTC.

The rearrangement links TRBV21-1 to TRBJ2-7. TRBV21-1 is classified as a pseudogene. The CDR3 has 17 residues. The DNA of the CDR3 is TGTGCCAGCAGCAAAGAAAGGGCAGGACCCCACTTTAGGGAGCAGTACTTC. Protein product: CASSKERAGPHFREQYF.

V gene TRBV10-1 combines with J gene TRBJ2-1, with TRBD2 identical over 7 bases. Unmatched junction bases numbered 13, after V lost 5 bases and J lost 0 bases. The CDR3 has 18 amino acids. CDR1 is WNHNN and CDR2 is SYGVQD in the germline V gene (reference sequence). Here the CDR3 DNA reads TGCGCCAGCAGTCCCCTATCCCGGGGCGGGAGCTCCTACAATGAGCAGTTCTTC. Translating it yields CASSPLSRGGSSYNEQFF.

V and J are TRBV9 and TRBJ2-7; 7 bases align to TRBD2. V shed 0 bases and J 7 bases; nucleotides not matched to a gene: 13. The CDR3 contains 16 residues. CDR1 is SGDLS and CDR2 is YYNGEE in the germline V gene. CDR3 nucleotide sequence: TGTGCCAGCAGCGTAGGGGGCGAGGTAGCGGGTGGGGAGCAGTACTTC. Translated, it gives CASSVGGEVAGGEQYF.

The chain employs TRBV30 and TRBJ1-4; no clear D. Germline V gene lookup returns CDR1 GTSNPN and CDR2 SVGIG (reference sequence). The CDR3 runs to 14 residues. The V end was cut by 0 bases, the J end by 10 bases, with 15 bases between. The CDR3 DNA sequence: TGTGCCTGGAGTGTGCGGGGAGCGGTTGGAAAACTGTTTTTT. Protein: CAWSVRGAVGKLFF.

The chain joins TRBV6-5 to TRBJ1-4; perhaps TRBD1 as D (5 bases). Germline CDR1 is MNHEY and CDR2 is SVGAGI. V was pared by 11 bases and J by 6 bases, with 22 bases between. CDR3 length: 15 residues. The CDR3 nucleotides are TGTGCCGCATCTGGGGCGGGGAGAGGTGATGAAAAACTGTTTTTT. It translates to CAASGAGRGDEKLFF.

This rearrangement joins TRBV7-2 to TRBJ2-5; the match to TRBD2 covers 7 bases. This CDR3 region has 15 residues. Germline CDR1 reads SGHTA; CDR2 reads FQGNSA. The V segment lost 5 bases and the J segment 5 bases; nucleotides outside the gene matches: 11. The CDR3 DNA sequence: TGTGCCAGCAGCAATGGACTAGGTTTGGAGGAGACCCAGTACTTC. Residues: CASSNGLGLEETQYF.